This T cell receptor beta chain stems from a study of blood T cell repertoires in COVID-19. Original processing methods: Quantification of nucleated cells was approximated via reference gene primer amplification. The method was immunoSEQ multiplex PCR; TCRdb's version includes in-frame clones alone and lacks a portion of them. V, J and clone size are taken as reported in that table, and D and trimming were inferred from the DNA itself. The sample yields approximately 400,000 clones, roughly 88% seen once. The CDR3 is 12 amino acids. The source is a woman aged 45-65 years with COVID-19, enrolled during active disease. The chain combines TRBV21-1 with TRBJ1-3; whether TRBD1, the table's D call, matches the DNA was not checked. TRBV21-1 is a recognized pseudogene. Input material: peripheral blood. CDR3 amino acids: CASSNSGLTIYF. The CDR3 DNA follows: TGTGCCAGCAGCAACTCAGGGTTGACCATATATTTT.